The 30 T cell receptor beta chains in this list originate from one sample, sequenced in a study of CD8 T cells in ankylosing spondylitis. TCRdb processed the 5' RACE reads anew with MiXCR; each CDR3 protein has one entry. The table records 200,000 to 250,000 distinct CDR3 sequences, 30% to 40% of them present only once. Sequenced material: blood, either unsorted or a sorted T cell fraction (not recorded which). Every receptor here comes from a male donor with ankylosing spondylitis or in good health (not recorded which).

V usage is TRBV6-1 and J usage is TRBJ2-3, with a tentative D call TRBD1 (5 bases). The CDR3 sequence is 14 residues long. Trimming took off 7 bases at V and 1 base at J, with 12 bases between the two ends. Germline V lookup: CDR1 MNHNS, CDR2 SASEGT. This CDR3 reads CASKSGRGTDTQYF. The CDR3 nucleotides are TGTGCCAGCAAATCGGGCAGGGGCACAGATACGCAGTATTTT.

As DNA, the CDR3 is TGCGCCAGCAGCTTGGAGGTACTAAGTGATACGCAGTATTTT. Translated: CASSLEVLSDTQYF. The chain has TRBV5-1 and TRBJ2-3; no clear D. CDR3 length: 14 amino acids. Germline V gives CDR1 SGHRS, CDR2 YFSETQ. The V and J ends lost 0 bases and 6 bases respectively, with 11 bases between them.

The sample holds a few counts of this clonotype. The chain recombines TRBV6-1 with TRBJ2-7, with 9 bases identical to TRBD1. CDR1 is MNHNS and CDR2 is SASEGT in the germline V gene. Trimming cost V 6 bases and J 2 bases; bases outside gene matches: 2. CDR3 length: 13 residues. The CDR3 bases are TGTGCCAGCAGGGACAGGGGAACCTACGAGCAGTACTTC. Translating it yields CASRDRGTYEQYF.

In this sample, this clonotype turned up a few times. The chain is built from TRBV7-2 and TRBJ2-3; D perhaps matches TRBD1 (5 bases). Per the germline V gene, CDR1 is SGHTA and CDR2 is FQGNSA. The CDR3 has 13 amino acids. Trimming shortened V by 4 bases and J by 4 bases, and 9 bases separated the two germline ends. CDR3 nucleotides: TGTGCCAGCAGCTGGGGCAATGCAGATACGCAGTATTTT. Translation: CASSWGNADTQYF.

This clonotype was seen a handful of times. DNA of the CDR3: TGCAGCGGCATCACTGGGGGCTGGGCCCCTAGCACAGATACGCAGTATTTT. This encodes CSGITGGWAPSTDTQYF. The chain combines TRBV29-1 with TRBJ2-3; D is perhaps TRBD1 (6 bases). Germline assignment: CDR1 SQVTM and CDR2 ANQGSEA. The CDR3 has 17 residues. V was shortened by 7 bases and J by 0 bases, with 23 bases between the two germline ends.

The chain employs TRBV20-1 and TRBJ1-1; perhaps TRBD1 as D (5 bases). The CDR3 is 13 residues long. In germline, CDR1 is DFQATT, CDR2 SNEGSKA (reference sequence). With 1 base removed from V and 5 bases from J, the gap between germline ends came to 11 bases. The CDR3 coding sequence is TGCAGTGCTAGAGTAGGGGCGGGGACTGAAGCTTTCTTT. Its translation is CSARVGAGTEAFF.

The V call is TRBV10-3, the J call TRBJ2-5; D might be TRBD1 or TRBD2, each matching 5 bases. With 2 bases removed from V and 1 base from J, the gap between germline ends came to 14 bases. Per the germline V gene, CDR1 is ENHRY and CDR2 is SYGVKD. CDR3 length: 16 amino acids. The CDR3 nucleotides are TGTGCCATCAGTGAGCCGGGATCCGACAGCCAAGAGACCCAGTACTTC. Encoded protein: CAISEPGSDSQETQYF.

This chain links TRBV5-1 with TRBJ2-7, with TRBD2 as a possible D gene (6 bases). Germline V gene lookup returns CDR1 SGHRS and CDR2 YFSETQ. This CDR3 spans 14 amino acids. V was shortened by 4 bases and J by 3 bases, with 14 bases between the two germline ends. CDR3: CASSPEGTRYEQYF. CDR3 bases: TGCGCCAGCAGCCCGGAGGGCACCCGCTACGAGCAGTACTTC.

This clonotype was observed at least ten times. This rearrangement joins TRBV6-1 to TRBJ2-2; D ambiguous. The V gene lost 5 bases and the J gene lost 3 bases, with 7 bases spanning the gap. Germline V gives CDR1 MNHNS, CDR2 SASEGT. CDR3 length: 13 amino acids. In nucleotides, the CDR3 is TGTGCCAGCAGTCTAACGTACACCGGGGAGCTGTTTTTT. This translates into CASSLTYTGELFF.

The chain recombines TRBV12-3 or TRBV12-4 with TRBJ1-2, with a weak D call TRBD1 (6 bases). Deletions cut 6 bases from V and 6 bases from J, with 14 bases between. The CDR3 is 13 amino acids. The CDR3 here is CASSLTGTHGYTF. DNA of the CDR3: TGTGCCAGCAGCCTAACAGGGACCCATGGCTACACCTTC.

The chain couples TRBV6-1 to TRBJ1-2; D might be TRBD1 (5 bases). The germline V gene encodes CDR1 MNHNS and CDR2 SASEGT. This CDR3 has 14 amino acids. V was pared by 6 bases and J by 2 bases, with 13 bases between. DNA of the CDR3: TGTGCCAGCAGCCGCAGGGACCTAAACTATGGCTACACCTTC. Amino acid sequence: CASSRRDLNYGYTF.

The CDR3 coding sequence is TGCAGTGCCCGCCGACAGGGAACCATGAATCAGCCCCAGCATTTT. Translating gives CSARRQGTMNQPQHF. The J gene is TRBJ1-5, the V gene TRBV20-1; TRBD1 matches at 7 bases. CDR1 DFQATT and CDR2 SNEGSKA come from the germline V gene (reference sequence). Trimming cost V 6 bases and J 4 bases; bases outside gene matches: 12. The CDR3 has 15 residues.

This clonotype was found a few times. J is TRBJ2-3 and V is TRBV6-1; D call uncertain. Trimming removed 6 bases from V and 4 bases from J, with 17 bases in between. CDR3 length equals 15 residues. In germline, CDR1 is MNHNS, CDR2 SASEGT. The CDR3 region has the DNA TGTGCCAGCAGCCTTTGGGGTGTGAGCGCAGATACGCAGTATTTT. It yields the protein CASSLWGVSADTQYF.

The table lists this clonotype with a few counts. The chain joins TRBV20-1 to TRBJ1-2, with 9 bases fitting TRBD1. Per the germline V gene, CDR1 is DFQATT and CDR2 is SNEGSKA (reference sequence). The CDR3 covers 19 residues. V lost 1 base and J lost 7; bases outside the gene matches: 22. As DNA, the CDR3 is TGCAGTGCTAGAGTTGAATCTCCCGGGACAGGGACATATATAGGTGGCTACACCTTC. This sequence encodes CSARVESPGTGTYIGGYTF.

This clonotype was counted between two and nine times. The chain is built from TRBV12-3 or TRBV12-4 and TRBJ2-1, with D hard to call. CDR3 length: 12 amino acids. Trimming stripped 0 bases from V and 7 bases from J, with 4 bases between. The CDR3 region has the DNA TGTGCCAGCAGTTTAGCGGAAAATGAGCAGTTCTTC. Protein sequence: CASSLAENEQFF.

This clonotype has a handful of counts. V is TRBV12-5 and J is TRBJ1-1; 9 nucleotides agree with TRBD1. V dropped 5 bases and J dropped 4; count of bases not matched to a gene: 8. Germline assignment: CDR1 LGHNT and CDR2 FRNRAP. This CDR3 has 15 amino acids. The CDR3 bases are TGTGCTAGTGGTAGGGACAGGGTCTCAGGCACTGAAGCTTTCTTT. Its translation is CASGRDRVSGTEAFF.

This clonotype was counted only a few times. The rearrangement uses TRBV27 and TRBJ2-3; 9 bases align to TRBD2. The CDR3 length is 17 residues. V lost 0 bases, J lost 0 bases, and 4 bases stayed unmatched. The germline V gene has CDR1 MNHEY and CDR2 SMNVEV (reference sequence). CDR3 sequence (DNA): TGTGCCAGCAGTTTATCTGCTAGCGGGGCTAGCACAGATACGCAGTATTTT. The encoded protein is CASSLSASGASTDTQYF.

The chain combines TRBV28 with TRBJ1-2; D remains unclear. V was trimmed by 10 bases and J by 3 bases, leaving 18 bases between them. The CDR3 loop spans 14 amino acids. Germline-derived CDR1 and CDR2 are MDHEN and SYDVKM. Here the CDR3 DNA reads TGTGCCACCTACATAGAAACGGGGTACTATGGCTACACCTTC. Translating it yields CATYIETGYYGYTF.

The chain couples TRBV5-6 to TRBJ1-1, with 8 bases fitting TRBD1. The CDR3 extends over 15 amino acids. Per germline, CDR1 SGHDT and CDR2 YYEEEE. J lost 5 bases, V lost 4 bases, and 10 bases had no gene match. The CDR3 loop is CASSTSRTGRTEAFF. The CDR3 region has the DNA TGTGCCAGCAGCACATCTAGGACAGGGCGAACTGAAGCTTTCTTT.

CDR3 nucleotides: TGCAGCGTTACGGGGAGGGCTTCCTTCATCGATGAGCAGTTCTTC. Its translation: CSVTGRASFIDEQFF. The chain employs TRBV29-1 and TRBJ2-1; 7 bases agree with TRBD2. After removal of 5 bases from V and 8 bases from J, the junction contained 15 bases not matched to a gene. The CDR3 length is 15 residues. From germline, CDR1 is SQVTM and CDR2 ANQGSEA.

The V call is TRBV5-1, the J call TRBJ2-1, with D maybe TRBD1 (5 bases). The CDR3 length is 15 residues. The germline V and J ends were trimmed by 1 base and 6 bases, with 14 bases remaining between them. CDR1 and CDR2 from the germline V gene are SGHRS and YFSETQ. In DNA form, the CDR3 reads TGCGCCAGCAGCTTGCGGCCAGGGCCGAGCAATGAGCAGTTCTTC. It translates to CASSLRPGPSNEQFF. The full variable domain, with the rest looked up from reference TRBV5-1 and TRBJ2-1, is KAGVTQTPRYLIKTRGQQVTLSCSPISGHRSVSWYQQTPGQGLQFLFEYFSETQRNKGNFPGRFSGRQFSNSRSEMNVSTLELGDSALYLCASSLRPGPSNEQFFGPGTRLTVL.

The DNA of the CDR3 is TGTGCCAGCAGTTCCCGGACTAGCGGGGGGCCTGATACGCAGTATTTT. This sequence encodes CASSSRTSGGPDTQYF. The rearrangement uses TRBV12-3 or TRBV12-4 and TRBJ2-3; TRBD2 agrees at 14 bases. The CDR3 runs to 16 residues. V shed 4 bases and J 6 bases; nucleotides not matched to a gene: 6.

This rearrangement joins TRBV7-8 to TRBJ2-7, with 8 bases fitting TRBD2. V was pared by 1 base and J by 0 bases, with 5 bases of the junction left unmatched. The germline V gene encodes CDR1 SGHVS and CDR2 FQNEAQ. CDR3 length: 16 amino acids. The CDR3 here is CASSLEGGLGSYEQYF. The CDR3 region has the DNA TGTGCCAGCAGCTTAGAGGGGGGACTAGGCTCCTACGAGCAGTACTTC.

The chain has TRBV20-1 and TRBJ1-6; D may be TRBD1 (5 bases). Trimming took 4 bases from V and 6 from J, leaving 19 bases between them. The germline CDR1 and CDR2 sequences are DFQATT and SNEGSKA (reference sequence). The CDR3 loop spans 16 amino acids. CDR3 sequence: CSAKGRGVLLNSPLHF. DNA of the CDR3: TGCAGTGCTAAGGGGAGGGGAGTCTTGCTTAATTCACCCCTCCACTTT.

The sample holds a few counts of this clonotype. The chain combines TRBV20-1 with TRBJ2-7; D perhaps matches TRBD2 (5 bases). Germline CDR1 DFQATT, CDR2 SNEGSKA (reference sequence). Trimming left V 5 bases short and J 0 bases short, with 11 bases between. The CDR3 spans 13 residues. In nucleotides, the CDR3 is TGCAGTGCTCCTCCGGGGATCTCCTACGAGCAGTACTTC. It codes for CSAPPGISYEQYF.

This clonotype came up a few times. The rearrangement uses TRBV20-1 and TRBJ2-3; D might be TRBD2 (6 bases). The CDR3 extends over 15 amino acids. With 1 base removed from V and 1 base from J, the gap between germline ends came to 12 bases. Germline CDR1 and CDR2: DFQATT and SNEGSKA (reference sequence). The CDR3 bases are TGCAGTGCTAGAGGGCATAGCGGCGGCACAGATACGCAGTATTTT. Translating gives CSARGHSGGTDTQYF.

The chain uses TRBV12-3 or TRBV12-4 and TRBJ2-3, with D uncertain. This CDR3 is built from 11 residues. V lost 10 bases and J 4 bases, leaving 9 bases between the germline ends. CDR3 protein: CATQGADTQYF. The CDR3 DNA is TGTGCCACCCAAGGCGCAGATACGCAGTATTTT.

The chain joins TRBV24-1 to TRBJ2-7, with 7 bases lining up with TRBD2. Germline-derived CDR1 and CDR2 are KGHDR and SFDVKD. Trimming at V came to 3 bases and at J to 5 bases, leaving 6 bases not matched to a gene. The length of the CDR3 is 14 residues. CDR3 bases: TGTGCCACCAGTGATACAAGACTAGCCAACGAGCAGTACTTC. Residues: CATSDTRLANEQYF.

This chain connects TRBV20-1 to TRBJ2-7, with 10 bases lining up with TRBD1. The CDR3 extends over 13 amino acids. Germline CDR1 and CDR2: DFQATT and SNEGSKA (reference sequence). Losses at the gene ends were 4 bases for V and 5 bases for J; bases not matched to a gene: 5. The DNA of the CDR3 is TGCAGTGCTACCGCGACAGGGGGCGACGAGCAGTACTTC. Translated: CSATATGGDEQYF.

The rearrangement uses TRBV12-3 or TRBV12-4 and TRBJ2-3; possible D gene TRBD1, 6 bases. The CDR3 consists of 15 residues. V lost 3 bases, J lost 2 bases, and 12 bases lay in between. The CDR3 nucleotides are TGTGCCAGCAGTTTTTTGGGACAACTCACAGATACGCAGTATTTT. It specifies CASSFLGQLTDTQYF.